Listed below are T cell receptor beta chains from one sample, sequenced in a study of blood T cell repertoires in COVID-19. Only in-frame clones appear in the TCRdb table, and some are missing; sequencing was by immunoSEQ multiplex PCR. Of some 150,000 clones in the sample, 84% are singletons; the top ten hold more than 5.5%. The source material was peripheral blood. Source of these receptors: a woman in her 50s in a cohort sampled during active or convalescent COVID-19. Both conserved end residues are part of each CDR3. D genes are given only for firm matches. Not every row has a clone size; where given, it reads once, few, many or a size class.

v_gene: TRBV7-9
d_gene: TRBD2
abundance: -
j_gene: TRBJ2-1
CDR3aa: CASSLRLAVTNEQFF
CDR3nt: TGTGCCAGCAGCTTACGGCTAGCGGTTACCAATGAGCAGTTCTTC

v_gene: TRBV5-1
d_gene: TRBD1
abundance: -
j_gene: TRBJ2-4
CDR3aa: CASSLATDRGLAKNIQYF
CDR3nt: TGCGCCAGCAGCTTGGCAACAGACAGGGGGTTAGCCAAAAACATTCAGTACTTC

v_gene: TRBV27
d_gene: -
abundance: once
j_gene: TRBJ2-6
CDR3aa: CASRGRQAYSGANVLTF
CDR3nt: TGTGCCAGCAGGGGGCGACAGGCATACTCTGGGGCCAACGTCCTGACTTTC

v_gene: TRBV2
d_gene: TRBD1
abundance: -
j_gene: TRBJ2-1
CDR3aa: CASSPDREYEQFF
CDR3nt: TGTGCCAGCAGTCCCGACAGGGAGTATGAGCAGTTCTTC

v_gene: TRBV19
d_gene: TRBD1
abundance: -
j_gene: TRBJ1-6
CDR3aa: CASQRGPNSPLHF
CDR3nt: TGTGCCAGTCAAAGGGGGCCGAATTCACCCCTCCACTTT

v_gene: TRBV10-1
d_gene: -
abundance: -
j_gene: TRBJ1-1
CDR3aa: CASSDYAGAYTEAFF
CDR3nt: TGCGCCAGCAGTGATTACGCAGGGGCCTACACTGAAGCTTTCTTT

v_gene: TRBV18
d_gene: -
abundance: -
j_gene: TRBJ1-5
CDR3aa: CASSNAVGSRHF
CDR3nt: TGTGCCAGCTCAAATGCCGTCGGGTCACGGCATTTT

v_gene: TRBV5-6
d_gene: -
abundance: -
j_gene: TRBJ1-2
CDR3aa: CASVPAGPNYGYTF
CDR3nt: TGTGCCAGCGTTCCGGCAGGGCCTAACTATGGCTACACCTTC

v_gene: TRBV19
d_gene: -
abundance: -
j_gene: TRBJ1-1
CDR3aa: CASRSGVIGTEAFF
CDR3nt: TGTGCCAGTAGATCCGGGGTAATTGGCACTGAAGCTTTCTTT

v_gene: TRBV2
d_gene: TRBD2
abundance: -
j_gene: TRBJ2-2
CDR3aa: CASSERAPSGSNTGELFF
CDR3nt: TGTGCCAGCAGTGAAAGGGCCCCTAGCGGGTCGAACACCGGGGAGCTGTTTTTT

v_gene: TRBV29-1
d_gene: TRBD2
abundance: -
j_gene: TRBJ2-1
CDR3aa: CSVDTLAGGSSYNEQFF
CDR3nt: TGCAGCGTTGATACACTAGCGGGGGGGAGCTCCTACAATGAGCAGTTCTTC

v_gene: TRBV24-1
d_gene: -
abundance: -
j_gene: TRBJ2-4
CDR3aa: CATSGQGEQGKNIQYF
CDR3nt: TGTGCCACCAGTGGACAAGGGGAACAGGGAAAAAACATTCAGTACTTC

v_gene: TRBV9
d_gene: -
abundance: -
j_gene: TRBJ1-1
CDR3aa: CASSPSRGMAEAFF
CDR3nt: TGTGCCAGCAGTCCCTCGAGGGGGATGGCTGAAGCTTTCTTT

v_gene: TRBV13
d_gene: -
abundance: -
j_gene: TRBJ1-4
CDR3aa: CASSLGIQGREKLFF
CDR3nt: TGTGCCAGCAGCTTAGGAATCCAGGGTAGGGAAAAACTGTTTTTT

v_gene: TRBV23-1
d_gene: -
abundance: -
j_gene: TRBJ2-1
CDR3aa: CASQTPGHEFPYNEQFF
CDR3nt: TGCGCCAGCCAGACCCCCGGACATGAATTCCCCTACAATGAGCAGTTCTTC

v_gene: TRBV2
d_gene: -
abundance: -
j_gene: TRBJ1-1
CDR3aa: CAREQGMNTEAFF
CDR3nt: TGTGCCAGAGAACAGGGCATGAACACTGAAGCTTTCTTT

v_gene: TRBV19
d_gene: TRBD1
abundance: -
j_gene: TRBJ1-5
CDR3aa: CASSATTGPGPQHF
CDR3nt: TGTGCCAGTAGCGCGACGACAGGGCCGGGGCCCCAGCATTTT

v_gene: TRBV18
d_gene: TRBD2
abundance: -
j_gene: TRBJ2-3
CDR3aa: CASSGLAGHIDTQYF
CDR3nt: TGTGCCAGCTCAGGACTAGCGGGGCATATCGATACGCAGTATTTT

v_gene: TRBV19
d_gene: -
abundance: -
j_gene: TRBJ1-5
CDR3aa: CASSPPTFGVNQPQHF
CDR3nt: TGTGCCAGTAGTCCGCCTACTTTTGGTGTCAATCAGCCCCAGCATTTT

v_gene: TRBV7-8
d_gene: -
abundance: -
j_gene: TRBJ2-7
CDR3aa: CASSLGGSGRDYEQYF
CDR3nt: TGTGCCAGCAGCTTAGGAGGGTCTGGACGGGACTACGAGCAGTACTTC

v_gene: TRBV7-2
d_gene: -
abundance: -
j_gene: TRBJ1-6
CDR3aa: CASTGRDSPLHF
CDR3nt: TGTGCCAGCACCGGGAGGGATTCACCCCTCCACTTT

v_gene: TRBV5-4
d_gene: TRBD1
abundance: -
j_gene: TRBJ1-2
CDR3aa: CASSTTGASRGYTF
CDR3nt: TGTGCCAGCAGCACGACAGGGGCCTCCAGGGGCTACACCTTC

v_gene: TRBV30
d_gene: TRBD2
abundance: -
j_gene: TRBJ2-7
CDR3aa: CASKRGAQGEQYF
CDR3nt: TGTGCCTCAAAGCGGGGGGCCCAAGGAGAGCAGTACTTC

v_gene: TRBV11-2
d_gene: TRBD1
abundance: -
j_gene: TRBJ2-7
CDR3aa: CASSLGTGGISEQYF
CDR3nt: TGTGCCAGCAGCTTAGGGACAGGGGGCATCAGCGAGCAGTACTTC

v_gene: TRBV18
d_gene: -
abundance: -
j_gene: TRBJ1-3
CDR3aa: CASSPQGLASRSSGNTIYF
CDR3nt: TGTGCCAGCTCACCACAGGGTCTAGCAAGCAGAAGCTCTGGAAACACCATATATTTT

v_gene: TRBV6-5
d_gene: -
abundance: -
j_gene: TRBJ1-2
CDR3aa: CASSEDPYYGYTF
CDR3nt: TGTGCCAGCAGCGAGGATCCCTACTATGGCTACACCTTC

v_gene: TRBV7-3
d_gene: TRBD1
abundance: -
j_gene: TRBJ1-2
CDR3aa: CASSSTGTGGGYTF
CDR3nt: TGTGCCAGCAGCAGCACCGGGACAGGGGGCGGCTACACCTTC

v_gene: TRBV9
d_gene: -
abundance: -
j_gene: TRBJ1-5
CDR3aa: CASSNQGSQPQHF
CDR3nt: TGTGCCAGCAGTAACCAGGGGTCTCAGCCCCAGCATTTT

v_gene: TRBV19
d_gene: -
abundance: -
j_gene: TRBJ2-4
CDR3aa: CATRAGEVPLAKNIQYF
CDR3nt: TGTGCCACCCGAGCCGGGGAAGTCCCCCTAGCCAAAAACATTCAGTACTTC

v_gene: TRBV6-2/TRBV6-3
d_gene: TRBD2
abundance: few
j_gene: TRBJ2-1
CDR3aa: CASSYYREGEQFF
CDR3nt: TGTGCCAGCAGTTACTATCGGGAGGGGGAGCAGTTCTTC

v_gene: TRBV24-1
d_gene: TRBD1
abundance: -
j_gene: TRBJ2-7
CDR3aa: CATSDPGTAYEQYF
CDR3nt: TGTGCCACCAGTGATCCCGGGACAGCCTACGAGCAGTACTTC

v_gene: TRBV24-1
d_gene: TRBD2
abundance: -
j_gene: TRBJ2-1
CDR3aa: CATSDLIPSAGGRNEQFF
CDR3nt: TGTGCCACCAGTGATTTGATTCCTTCAGCGGGGGGGCGGAATGAGCAGTTCTTC

v_gene: TRBV9
d_gene: -
abundance: -
j_gene: TRBJ1-6
CDR3aa: CASSVRQDKASPLHF
CDR3nt: TGTGCCAGCAGCGTACGACAGGACAAGGCTTCACCCCTCCACTTT

v_gene: TRBV6-5
d_gene: -
abundance: -
j_gene: TRBJ2-2
CDR3aa: CAKGDTNTGELFF
CDR3nt: TGTGCCAAAGGGGATACGAACACCGGGGAGCTGTTTTTT

v_gene: TRBV19
d_gene: -
abundance: -
j_gene: TRBJ2-4
CDR3aa: CASSIDPDSENIQYF
CDR3nt: TGTGCCAGTAGTATAGATCCGGACAGCGAAAACATTCAGTACTTC

v_gene: TRBV6-2/TRBV6-3
d_gene: TRBD1
abundance: -
j_gene: TRBJ1-4
CDR3aa: CASSYPDRGKSNEKLFF
CDR3nt: TGTGCCAGCAGTTACCCGGACAGGGGGAAAAGTAATGAAAAACTGTTTTTT

v_gene: TRBV13
d_gene: -
abundance: -
j_gene: TRBJ1-2
CDR3aa: CASSARSTGPIYGYTF
CDR3nt: TGTGCCAGCAGCGCGCGCTCCACAGGTCCCATCTATGGCTACACCTTC

v_gene: TRBV4-2
d_gene: -
abundance: -
j_gene: TRBJ2-7
CDR3aa: CASSPGLGTTSEQYF
CDR3nt: TGTGCCAGCAGCCCGGGACTCGGGACGACCTCAGAGCAGTACTTC

v_gene: TRBV14
d_gene: -
abundance: -
j_gene: TRBJ2-1
CDR3aa: CASSYGTPDNEQFF
CDR3nt: TGTGCCAGCAGCTACGGGACTCCGGACAATGAGCAGTTCTTC

v_gene: TRBV7-6
d_gene: TRBD2
abundance: few
j_gene: TRBJ2-2
CDR3aa: CASSLGTSGGRHTGELFF
CDR3nt: TGTGCCAGCAGCCTAGGGACTAGCGGGGGCCGCCACACCGGGGAGCTGTTTTTT

v_gene: TRBV20-1
d_gene: -
abundance: -
j_gene: TRBJ1-1
CDR3aa: CSASRVMNTEAFF
CDR3nt: TGCAGTGCTAGTCGGGTCATGAACACTGAAGCTTTCTTT

v_gene: TRBV2
d_gene: TRBD1
abundance: -
j_gene: TRBJ2-7
CDR3aa: CASGTGTYEQYF
CDR3nt: TGTGCCAGCGGGACAGGGACCTACGAGCAGTACTTC

v_gene: TRBV24-1
d_gene: -
abundance: -
j_gene: TRBJ1-5
CDR3aa: CATSEPGGNQPQHF
CDR3nt: TGTGCCACCAGTGAGCCGGGGGGGAATCAGCCCCAGCATTTT

v_gene: TRBV5-5
d_gene: TRBD1
abundance: once
j_gene: TRBJ2-7
CDR3aa: CAGALSGTGTYEQYF
CDR3nt: TGTGCCGGAGCCCTTTCGGGGACAGGGACCTACGAGCAGTACTTC

v_gene: TRBV4-3
d_gene: TRBD2
abundance: -
j_gene: TRBJ2-3
CDR3aa: CASSQDLLAGGTDTQYF
CDR3nt: TGCGCCAGCAGCCAAGATCTCCTAGCGGGGGGCACAGATACGCAGTATTTT

v_gene: TRBV5-1
d_gene: -
abundance: -
j_gene: TRBJ2-2
CDR3aa: CASSLEALSGELFF
CDR3nt: TGCGCCAGCAGCTTGGAGGCACTATCCGGGGAGCTGTTTTTT

v_gene: TRBV7-3
d_gene: -
abundance: -
j_gene: TRBJ2-1
CDR3aa: CASSLTSRASHNEQFF
CDR3nt: TGTGCCAGCAGCTTAACATCGCGGGCTAGCCACAATGAGCAGTTCTTC

v_gene: TRBV12-3/TRBV12-4
d_gene: -
abundance: -
j_gene: TRBJ1-1
CDR3aa: CASSLPGRTEAFF
CDR3nt: TGTGCCAGCAGTTTGCCGGGTAGGACTGAAGCTTTCTTT

v_gene: TRBV7-9
d_gene: -
abundance: -
j_gene: TRBJ1-3
CDR3aa: CASSSNRAYSGNTIYF
CDR3nt: TGTGCCAGCAGCTCAAACAGGGCTTACTCTGGAAACACCATATATTTT

v_gene: TRBV6-2/TRBV6-3
d_gene: -
abundance: -
j_gene: TRBJ1-3
CDR3aa: CASSGQLGNTIYF
CDR3nt: TGTGCCAGCAGTGGACAGCTGGGGAACACCATATATTTT

v_gene: TRBV15
d_gene: -
abundance: -
j_gene: TRBJ1-2
CDR3aa: CATHRSGDGYGYTF
CDR3nt: TGTGCCACCCACAGGTCAGGGGACGGCTATGGCTACACCTTC